A selection of T cell receptor beta chains follows, all from one sample in a study of tumor-infiltrating lymphocytes in primary liver carcinoma. Via MiXCR, TCRdb re-called the multiplex PCR reads, giving one row per CDR3 protein. Of tens of thousands of distinct CDR3 sequences in the sample, about 73% were seen once. Sequencing was carried out using liver tumor tissue from sampling region 2. The receptors come from a man aged 35-49 years with primary liver carcinoma and hepatitis B virus infection. CDR3s include the opening cysteine and the closing phenylalanine or tryptophan. Clone size is shown for a subset of rows, as once, few, many or a class of expanded clone.

CDR3 protein | V gene | clone size
CTSSEWQGADEQFF | TRBV6-1 | .
CASHGHSRPERYF | TRBV2 | .
CASSVHWGKDGYTF | TRBV6-5 | .
CARSPPTGGSTDTQYF | TRBV11-2 | .
CACSYLGSSGANILTF | TRBV6-5 | .
CANSLQGANSPLHF | TRBV11-2 | .
CASSPGGSRSAGELFF | TRBV12-3/TRBV12-4 | .
CASSKGLAGGSIYIEQFF | TRBV6-6 | .
CASSLLSGIVHEQYF | TRBV5-6 | many
CIVEDAAGAPGEPFF | TRBV29-1 | .
CASSLSVGLAGVGYEQYF | TRBV11-2 | .
CTTRSRDSSATNEKLFF | TRBV4-2 | .
CASSSSHRWSTGELFF | TRBV7-7 | .
CASSPPGLAGGETQYF | TRBV11-2 | .
CASNYGGPSPIEAFF | TRBV6-6 | .
CASSSQGYNEQFF | TRBV19 | few
CATSDPGQAYEQYF | TRBV24-1 | many
CAGSLLAVVVTGELFF | TRBV12-3/TRBV12-4 | .
CASSQVPRGAQYF | TRBV14 | .
CASSSFPGLTSTIYF | TRBV4-1 | once
CAIGASESNTGELFF | TRBV10-3 | .
CASSYSFGGQSMNEQLF | TRBV6-5 | .
CASRTLGQGGEAFF | TRBV11-2 | many
CASTPRRDPLELFF | TRBV7-9 | many